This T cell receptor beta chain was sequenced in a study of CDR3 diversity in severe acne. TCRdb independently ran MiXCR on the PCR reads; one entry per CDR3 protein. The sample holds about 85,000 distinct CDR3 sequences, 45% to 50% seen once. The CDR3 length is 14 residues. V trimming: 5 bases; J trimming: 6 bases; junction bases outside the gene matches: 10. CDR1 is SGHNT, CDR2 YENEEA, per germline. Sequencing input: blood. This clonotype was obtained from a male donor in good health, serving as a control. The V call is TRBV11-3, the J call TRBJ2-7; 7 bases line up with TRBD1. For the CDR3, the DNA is TGTGCCAGCAGCCGGACAGGCCCTGTTGTCGAGCAGTACTTC. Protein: CASSRTGPVVEQYF.